Listed below are T cell receptor beta chains from one sample, sequenced in a study of blood T cell repertoires in COVID-19. Some clones are missing from TCRdb's copy, which holds only in-frame ones; the method was immunoSEQ multiplex PCR. The repertoire holds around 210,000 clones, with approximately 84% as singletons. The material sequenced was peripheral blood. The receptor set was obtained from a woman of 80 years or more with COVID-19, enrolled during active disease. The CDR3 runs from the conserved cysteine through the conserved F or W.

v_call: TRBV6-6
cdr3_aa: CASSPTSGTYNEQFF

v_call: TRBV6-5
cdr3_aa: CASSYSNRGEQYF

v_call: TRBV5-5
cdr3_aa: CASSFGGAGEDGYTF

v_call: TRBV6-1
cdr3_aa: CASSETSGGIQFF

v_call: TRBV7-9
cdr3_aa: CASSPSGWADTQYF

v_call: TRBV28
cdr3_aa: CASSPPLWTGGQETQYF

v_call: TRBV9
cdr3_aa: CASSGKQGALTEAFF

v_call: TRBV6-5
cdr3_aa: CASQEGQGYYGYTF

v_call: TRBV2
cdr3_aa: CASRGRTGTEAFF

v_call: TRBV5-1
cdr3_aa: CASSLESSYNEQFF

v_call: TRBV6-5
cdr3_aa: CASTDSGGLEGYTF

v_call: TRBV7-3
cdr3_aa: CASSTQGWSYNEQFF

v_call: TRBV6-5
cdr3_aa: CASSPRTGSYGYTF

v_call: TRBV5-1
cdr3_aa: CASSADREDSPLHF

v_call: TRBV29-1
cdr3_aa: CTGAVNEKLFF

v_call: TRBV10-3
cdr3_aa: CAIMAVNYGYTF

v_call: TRBV5-1
cdr3_aa: CASSLGQVGTQNEKLFF